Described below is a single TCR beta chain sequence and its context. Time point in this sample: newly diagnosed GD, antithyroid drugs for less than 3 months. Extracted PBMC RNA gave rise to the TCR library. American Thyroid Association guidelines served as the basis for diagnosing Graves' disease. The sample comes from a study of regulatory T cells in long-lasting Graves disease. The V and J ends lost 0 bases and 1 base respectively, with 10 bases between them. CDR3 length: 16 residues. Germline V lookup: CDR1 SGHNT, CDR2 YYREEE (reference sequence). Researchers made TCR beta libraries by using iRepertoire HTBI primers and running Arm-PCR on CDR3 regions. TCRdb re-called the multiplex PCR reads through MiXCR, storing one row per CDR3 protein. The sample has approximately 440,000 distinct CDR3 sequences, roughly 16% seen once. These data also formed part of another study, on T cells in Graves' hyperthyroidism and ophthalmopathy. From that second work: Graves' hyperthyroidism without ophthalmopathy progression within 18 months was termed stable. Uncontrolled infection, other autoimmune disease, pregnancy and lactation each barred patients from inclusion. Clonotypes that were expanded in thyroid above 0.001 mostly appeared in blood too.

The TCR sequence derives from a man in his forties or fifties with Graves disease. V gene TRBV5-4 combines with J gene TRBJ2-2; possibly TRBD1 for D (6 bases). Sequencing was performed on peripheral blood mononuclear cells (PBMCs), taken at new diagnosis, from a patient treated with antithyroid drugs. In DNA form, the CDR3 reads TGTGCCAGCAGCTTGGGACAGGCGGGGAACACCGGGGAGCTGTTTTTT. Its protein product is CASSLGQAGNTGELFF. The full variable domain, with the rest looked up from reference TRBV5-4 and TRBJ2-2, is ETGVTQSPTHLIKTRGQQVTLRCSSQSGHNTVSWYQQALGQGPQFIFQYYREEENGRGNFPPRFSGLQFPNYSSELNVNALELDDSALYLCASSLGQAGNTGELFFGEGSRLTVL.